This T cell receptor beta chain appears in the sequencing data of a study of control samples from healthy donors and cancer patients. Per the germline V gene, CDR1 is MDHEN and CDR2 is SYDVKM. There are 13 residues in the CDR3. V shed 7 bases and J shed 2 bases, with 9 bases lying between them. Sequencing used immunoSEQ multiplex PCR; TCRdb keeps in-frame clones, though not all of them. The data hold around 140,000 clones, with about 90% observed a single time. This TCR derives from a man aged 25-45 years in good health. The rearrangement links TRBV28 to TRBJ1-3; D call uncertain. Input material: blood. The CDR3 DNA reads as TGTGCCAGCATTGATAACACTGGAAACACCATATATTTT. Its protein product is CASIDNTGNTIYF.